Below, 17 T cell receptor beta chains from the same sample are listed, as sequenced in a study of blood T cell repertoires in COVID-19. Sequenced by immunoSEQ multiplex PCR; TCRdb stores in-frame clones only, minus some. Of about 190,000 clones in the sample, about 88% were seen once. Input material: peripheral blood. These TCRs come from a man aged 30 to 39 with active or convalescent COVID-19.

The V and J genes are TRBV27 and TRBJ1-2, with 12 bases fitting TRBD1. The V gene's germline CDR1 is MNHEY and CDR2 SMNVEV (reference sequence). CDR3 length equals 16 residues. V dropped 5 bases and J dropped 0; count of bases not matched to a gene: 4. Here the CDR3 reads CASSMGQGATNYGYTF. The CDR3 DNA sequence: TGTGCCAGCAGTATGGGACAGGGGGCCACTAACTATGGCTACACCTTC.

V usage is TRBV2 and J usage is TRBJ2-3, with TRBD2 matching 14 bases. With V trimmed by 6 bases and J by 3 bases, 2 bases remained unmatched. The germline gives CDR1 SNHLY, CDR2 FYNNEI. The CDR3 sequence is 15 residues long. The CDR3 is CASRRLAGGTDTQYF. CDR3 DNA: TGTGCCAGCAGGAGACTAGCGGGGGGGACAGATACGCAGTATTTT. Full variable domain (missing parts from reference TRBV2 and TRBJ2-3): EPEVTQTPSHQVTQMGQEVILRCVPISNHLYFYWYRQILGQKVEFLVSFYNNEISEKSEIFDDQFSVERPDGSNFTLKIRSTKLEDSAMYFCASRRLAGGTDTQYFGPGTRLTVL.

The J gene is TRBJ2-7, the V gene TRBV2; 10 bases map to TRBD2. Trimming cost V 5 bases and J 2 bases; bases outside gene matches: 6. Germline values: CDR1 SNHLY, CDR2 FYNNEI. The length of the CDR3 is 15 residues. The CDR3 region has the DNA TGTGCCAGCAGTTTAGCGGGAGGCGTAACCTACGAGCAGTACTTC. Its translation: CASSLAGGVTYEQYF. Full variable domain (rest looked up from reference TRBV2 and TRBJ2-7): EPEVTQTPSHQVTQMGQEVILRCVPISNHLYFYWYRQILGQKVEFLVSFYNNEISEKSEIFDDQFSVERPDGSNFTLKIRSTKLEDSAMYFCASSLAGGVTYEQYFGPGTRLTVT.

The gene calls are TRBV18 and TRBJ2-5, with TRBD1 matching over 8 bases. Germline CDR1 and CDR2: KGHSH and LQKENI. This CDR3 has 15 residues. V was clipped by 3 bases and J by 5 bases; unmatched bases: 8. CDR3 nucleotides: TGTGCCAGCTCACCGCCTCAGGGGGCGGGGGAGACCCAGTACTTC. As protein: CASSPPQGAGETQYF.

The chain recombines TRBV30 with TRBJ1-2, with TRBD1 matching over 8 bases. The ends lost 4 bases at V and 0 bases at J; junction bases unmatched: 10. The V gene's germline CDR1 is GTSNPN and CDR2 SVGIG (reference sequence). The CDR3 is 16 residues long. The CDR3 nucleotides read TGTGCCTGGACAAAGCAGGGGGCCCGAGCTAACTATGGCTACACCTTC. Its translation: CAWTKQGARANYGYTF.

The rearrangement joins TRBV11-2 to TRBJ2-7; 10 nucleotides agree with TRBD2. Trimming cost V 7 bases and J 3 bases; bases outside gene matches: 0. The CDR3 runs 12 residues. The germline gives CDR1 SGHAT, CDR2 FQNNGV. This chain's CDR3 is CASTSGSYEQYF. The CDR3 coding sequence is TGTGCCAGCACTAGCGGGAGCTACGAGCAGTACTTC.

The chain uses TRBV7-8 and TRBJ1-6, with D unclear. Germline V lookup: CDR1 SGHVS, CDR2 FQNEAQ. The V end was cut by 5 bases, the J end by 14 bases, with 22 bases between. The CDR3 has 15 amino acids. CDR3 protein: CASSPDLEGGLSLHF. The CDR3 DNA reads as TGTGCCAGCAGCCCAGACTTGGAGGGAGGGTTATCCCTCCACTTT.

The chain links TRBV24-1 to TRBJ2-1; possibly TRBD2 for D (7 bases). The CDR3 is 19 amino acids. Trimming pared 0 bases from V and 4 bases from J, leaving 21 bases between. From germline, CDR1 is KGHDR and CDR2 SFDVKD. CDR3 amino acids: CATSDLASGGGARYNEQFF. CDR3 coding DNA: TGTGCCACCAGTGATTTGGCATCTGGAGGGGGGGCTCGGTACAATGAGCAGTTCTTC.

The chain employs TRBV5-1 and TRBJ1-5; no reliable D call. This CDR3 contains 15 residues. The ends were cut back, 5 bases at V and 3 bases at J, with 15 bases in the middle. CDR1 and CDR2 from the germline V gene are SGHRS and YFSETQ. CDR3 loop: CASRPGASDNQPQHF. Written as DNA, the CDR3 is TGCGCCAGCAGGCCGGGTGCCTCTGACAATCAGCCCCAGCATTTT.

The chain has TRBV5-1 and TRBJ1-2; 7 positions match TRBD1. This CDR3 contains 16 residues. V shed 0 bases and J 2 bases; nucleotides not matched to a gene: 7. CDR1 is SGHRS and CDR2 is YFSETQ in the germline V gene. The chain's CDR3 is CASSLGPGQTNYGYTF. CDR3 DNA sequence: TGCGCCAGCAGCTTGGGACCGGGACAGACGAACTATGGCTACACCTTC.

This chain uses TRBV5-4 with TRBJ2-1, with 9 bases that match TRBD2. The CDR3 is made up of 16 amino acids. Germline lookup yields CDR1 SGHNT and CDR2 YYREEE (reference sequence). J gave up 4 bases and V 3 bases, and 8 bases lay outside the gene matches. CDR3 in amino acids: CASSSPGLAHYNEQFF. As DNA, the CDR3 is TGTGCCAGCAGCTCACCGGGACTAGCCCATTACAATGAGCAGTTCTTC.

This clone was picked up a small number of times. V usage is TRBV23-1 and J usage is TRBJ2-5, with D perhaps matching TRBD2 (6 bases). TRBV23-1 is treated as an ORF (open reading frame) with a function not yet certain. Trimming shortened V by 6 bases and J by 3 bases, and 11 bases separated the two germline ends. The CDR3 is made up of 13 amino acids. DNA of the CDR3: TGCGCCAGCAGCCGCGGAGGGAAAGAGACCCAGTACTTC. This sequence encodes CASSRGGKETQYF.

A remark on this clone: The final CDR3 position lacks the conserved phenylalanine or tryptophan, pointing to a likely read error. The DNA is omitted, as the CDR3 cannot be located on it reliably, and the CDR3 follows TCRdb's listing. The chain carries TRBV29-1 and TRBJ1-4. CDR1 and CDR2 from the germline V gene are SQVTM and ANQGSEA. Including both end residues, the CDR3 is 10 amino acids long. The CDR3 loop reads CSAGGDGEVR.

Only one count was recorded for this clone. V usage is TRBV18 and J usage is TRBJ1-6; D is ambiguous. V was trimmed by 3 bases and J by 4 bases, leaving 10 bases between them. This CDR3 has 15 amino acids. The germline CDR1 and CDR2 sequences are KGHSH and LQKENI. The CDR3 sequence: CASSPRGSYNSPLHF. The DNA of the CDR3 is TGTGCCAGCTCACCCCGGGGATCTTATAATTCACCCCTCCACTTT.

The chain employs TRBV2 and TRBJ1-2, with 8 bases aligning to TRBD1. J was trimmed by 5 bases and V by 2 bases; bases with no gene match: 7. The germline V gene encodes CDR1 SNHLY and CDR2 FYNNEI. This CDR3 spans 15 amino acids. CDR3 residues: CASSETTGGGYGYTF. The DNA of the CDR3 is TGTGCCAGCAGTGAAACTACAGGGGGAGGATATGGCTACACCTTC.

V gene TRBV15 combines with J gene TRBJ2-1; 7 bases align to TRBD2. The ends lost 5 bases at V and 6 bases at J; junction bases unmatched: 19. This CDR3 spans 18 amino acids. CDR1 and CDR2 (germline): LNHNV, YYDKDF (reference sequence). DNA of the CDR3: TGTGCCACCAGCGAGTGGGGTAGCGTGGAGCGGGGAGCCAATGAGCAGTTCTTC. Its protein product is CATSEWGSVERGANEQFF.

There are a few counts of this clone. V gene TRBV5-1 combines with J gene TRBJ1-2, with unresolved D. The CDR3 length is 13 residues. Germline-derived CDR1 and CDR2 are SGHRS and YFSETQ. The ends were cut back, 0 bases at V and 3 bases at J, with 6 bases in the middle. The chain's CDR3 is CASSLDRDYGYTF. CDR3 coding DNA: TGCGCCAGCAGCTTGGACAGAGACTATGGCTACACCTTC.